This T cell receptor (beta chain) was sequenced for a study of cytomegalovirus exposure and HLA in healthy donors. 60 Vbeta and 13 Jbeta primers were used in PCR. Sequencing was performed with immunoSEQ multiplex PCR; in TCRdb, only in-frame clones are kept and a portion is missing. The sample has about 150,000 clones, nearly 70% seen once. Study-level results: The listing of roughly 160 TCR beta chains classed them as cytomegalovirus-associated. A later analysis found most CMV-associated TCR beta chains apparently HLA-restricted. A classifier reportedly called cytomegalovirus status with high sensitivity and specificity. Of the V segments, some could not be distinguished, including TRBV6-2 and TRBV6-3, and were excluded.

CDR3 size: 16 residues. Germline assignment: CDR1 SEHNR and CDR2 FQNEAQ (reference sequence). Trimming removed 5 bases from V and 3 bases from J; junction bases left unmatched: 13. Note on this clone: Its matching antigen is unknown.

The gene calls are TRBV7-9 and TRBJ2-7; 7 bases fit TRBD1. This TCR was recovered from a young man in good health and CMV-seropositive. The specimen sequenced was PBMCs. In DNA form, the CDR3 reads TGTGCCAGCAGCGGTCAAACGGGACAGACAATCTACGAGCAGTACTTC. Protein product: CASSGQTGQTIYEQYF.